The subject of this entry is one TCR beta chain. The sample comes from a study of vaccination and CD4 T cells after COVID-19. The wider study: Collection of post-vaccine samples followed dose two by a median roughly 72 days, spanning a range of 14 to 241.

The V gene's germline CDR1 is MDHEN and CDR2 SYDVKM. Trimming pared 5 bases from V and 4 bases from J, leaving 13 bases between. This CDR3 has 14 residues. TCRdb called the PCR reads again in MiXCR, with one record for every CDR3 protein. The table includes tens of thousands of distinct CDR3 sequences, about 58% detected once. The chain combines TRBV28 with TRBJ2-3; D call uncertain. The source was CD4+ T cells from blood, collected before SARS-CoV-2 vaccination. This receptor was taken from a human donor who had recovered from COVID-19. The CDR3 reads CASSTTNLADTQYF. The CDR3, as DNA: TGTGCCAGCAGTACCACGAACCTGGCAGATACGCAGTATTTT.